These T cell receptor beta chains were read from a single sample in a study of Ad26.COV2.S vaccination and SARS-CoV-2 variants. TCRdb's table, derived via immunoSEQ multiplex PCR, lists solely in-frame clones and lacks some. The table records over 110,000 clones, 86% of them present only once. The sequencing used peripheral blood, collected after recovery from COVID-19. These receptor sequences come from a human donor who had recovered from COVID-19. Each CDR3 is given with its conserved first and last residue. Each record gives: D gene, V gene, clone size, J gene, CDR3 protein, CDR3 DNA. The D gene is left open where the match is weak. Some rows have no size entry. The others give once, few or many, or a class for an expanded clone.

d_gene: .
v_gene: TRBV5-1
abundance: .
j_gene: TRBJ2-2
CDR3aa: CASSLEGAGELFF
CDR3nt: TGCGCCAGCAGCTTGGAAGGGGCCGGGGAGCTGTTTTTT

d_gene: TRBD2
v_gene: TRBV28
abundance: .
j_gene: TRBJ2-7
CDR3aa: CASSIPLGPSGGSSYEQYF
CDR3nt: TGTGCCAGCAGTATCCCACTGGGTCCCAGCGGGGGTAGCTCCTACGAGCAGTACTTC

d_gene: .
v_gene: TRBV25-1
abundance: once
j_gene: TRBJ1-3
CDR3aa: CASRVPGPQDF
CDR3nt: TGTGCCAGCAGAGTCCCAGGCCCTCAAGATTTT

d_gene: .
v_gene: TRBV4-3
abundance: .
j_gene: TRBJ1-2
CDR3aa: CASSQDVSNYGYTF
CDR3nt: TGCGCCAGCAGCCAAGATGTGAGTAACTATGGCTACACCTTC

d_gene: .
v_gene: TRBV19
abundance: .
j_gene: TRBJ1-5
CDR3aa: CASTEGKQPQHF
CDR3nt: TGTGCCAGTACAGAGGGGAAGCAGCCCCAGCATTTT

d_gene: TRBD1
v_gene: TRBV5-5
abundance: .
j_gene: TRBJ1-6
CDR3aa: CASRTDRVRSPLHF
CDR3nt: TGTGCCAGCAGAACCGACAGGGTAAGGTCACCCCTCCACTTT

d_gene: .
v_gene: TRBV5-1
abundance: .
j_gene: TRBJ2-3
CDR3aa: CASSLEGGFTDTQYF
CDR3nt: TGCGCCAGCAGCTTGGAGGGGGGCTTCACAGATACGCAGTATTTT

d_gene: .
v_gene: TRBV5-1
abundance: .
j_gene: TRBJ2-7
CDR3aa: CASSLNPSGTPYEQYF
CDR3nt: TGCGCCAGCAGCTTGAACCCCTCCGGGACACCCTACGAGCAGTACTTC

d_gene: .
v_gene: TRBV6-2/TRBV6-3
abundance: .
j_gene: TRBJ1-1
CDR3aa: CASSEGGRFYTEAFF
CDR3nt: TGTGCCAGCAGTGAGGGGGGCCGCTTTTACACTGAAGCTTTCTTT

d_gene: .
v_gene: TRBV20-1
abundance: .
j_gene: TRBJ1-3
CDR3aa: CSASGQAGSGNTIYF
CDR3nt: TGCAGTGCTAGTGGGCAGGCAGGATCTGGAAACACCATATATTTT

d_gene: TRBD2
v_gene: TRBV7-2
abundance: .
j_gene: TRBJ2-1
CDR3aa: CASSLEAGVPYNEQFF
CDR3nt: TGTGCCAGCAGCTTAGAAGCGGGGGTCCCCTACAATGAGCAGTTCTTC

d_gene: TRBD1
v_gene: TRBV6-5
abundance: .
j_gene: TRBJ1-1
CDR3aa: CASIGQGLNTEAFF
CDR3nt: TGTGCCAGCATCGGACAGGGTTTGAACACTGAAGCTTTCTTT

d_gene: .
v_gene: TRBV28
abundance: once
j_gene: TRBJ2-3
CDR3aa: CASSAQDHGWYF
CDR3nt: TGTGCCAGCAGTGCCCAGGACCATGGGTGGTATTTT

d_gene: .
v_gene: TRBV28
abundance: .
j_gene: TRBJ2-1
CDR3aa: CASSTFRLSYNEQFF
CDR3nt: TGTGCCAGCAGCACCTTCAGGCTCTCCTACAATGAGCAGTTCTTC

d_gene: .
v_gene: TRBV16
abundance: few
j_gene: TRBJ2-7
CDR3aa: CASSSWGGRSSYEQYF
CDR3nt: TGTGCCAGCAGCTCTTGGGGTGGCAGGAGCTCCTACGAGCAGTACTTC

d_gene: .
v_gene: TRBV7-2
abundance: .
j_gene: TRBJ2-1
CDR3aa: CASSLPPTRKQFF
CDR3nt: TGTGCCAGCAGCTTACCACCTACTAGGAAGCAGTTCTTC

d_gene: .
v_gene: TRBV7-9
abundance: .
j_gene: TRBJ1-3
CDR3aa: CASSWEGGGNTIYF
CDR3nt: TGTGCCAGCAGCTGGGAGGGCGGTGGAAACACCATATATTTT

d_gene: .
v_gene: TRBV5-1
abundance: few
j_gene: TRBJ2-3
CDR3aa: CASSMLTGPSTDTQYF
CDR3nt: TGCGCCAGCAGCATGCTGACAGGACCTAGCACAGATACGCAGTATTTT

d_gene: TRBD1
v_gene: TRBV30
abundance: .
j_gene: TRBJ1-5
CDR3aa: CAWNRQGGNQPQHF
CDR3nt: TGTGCCTGGAATAGACAGGGAGGCAATCAGCCCCAGCATTTT

d_gene: TRBD1
v_gene: TRBV6-5
abundance: .
j_gene: TRBJ2-7
CDR3aa: CASSYDRDRADEQYF
CDR3nt: TGTGCCAGCAGTTACGACCGGGACAGGGCCGATGAGCAGTACTTC

d_gene: TRBD1
v_gene: TRBV6-5
abundance: .
j_gene: TRBJ1-1
CDR3aa: CASSWDRGGTEAFF
CDR3nt: TGTGCCAGCAGTTGGGACAGGGGTGGAACTGAAGCTTTCTTT

d_gene: TRBD1
v_gene: TRBV18
abundance: .
j_gene: TRBJ1-4
CDR3aa: CASSPTGKGEKLFF
CDR3nt: TGTGCCAGCTCACCGACAGGGAAGGGTGAAAAACTGTTTTTT

d_gene: TRBD1
v_gene: TRBV28
abundance: .
j_gene: TRBJ2-7
CDR3aa: CASSPGTGDYEQYF
CDR3nt: TGTGCCAGCAGTCCCGGGACAGGGGACTACGAGCAGTACTTC

d_gene: .
v_gene: TRBV27
abundance: .
j_gene: TRBJ2-3
CDR3aa: CASSNSPARDTQYF
CDR3nt: TGTGCCAGCAGTAACAGCCCTGCCCGCGATACGCAGTATTTT

d_gene: .
v_gene: TRBV19
abundance: .
j_gene: TRBJ1-1
CDR3aa: CASSIGEAGAFF
CDR3nt: TGTGCCAGTAGTATTGGGGAAGCCGGAGCTTTCTTT

d_gene: .
v_gene: TRBV28
abundance: .
j_gene: TRBJ2-4
CDR3aa: CASSTPLGDIQYF
CDR3nt: TGTGCCAGCAGTACTCCCTTGGGGGATATTCAGTACTTC

d_gene: TRBD1
v_gene: TRBV29-1
abundance: once
j_gene: TRBJ2-3
CDR3aa: CSAKRGQGFGTDTQYF
CDR3nt: TGCAGCGCCAAAAGGGGACAGGGTTTTGGGACAGATACGCAGTATTTT

d_gene: .
v_gene: TRBV6-2/TRBV6-3
abundance: .
j_gene: TRBJ2-7
CDR3aa: CASSTEPVWGADPYEQYF
CDR3nt: TGTGCCAGCAGTACGGAGCCTGTGTGGGGGGCAGATCCCTACGAGCAGTACTTC

d_gene: .
v_gene: TRBV28
abundance: .
j_gene: TRBJ1-2
CDR3aa: CASSLPNGDGGYTF
CDR3nt: TGTGCCAGCAGTCTACCTAATGGGGACGGTGGCTACACCTTC

d_gene: .
v_gene: TRBV28
abundance: .
j_gene: TRBJ1-2
CDR3aa: CASSPPGIGNYGYTF
CDR3nt: TGTGCCAGCAGCCCCCCCGGGATAGGTAACTATGGCTACACCTTC

d_gene: .
v_gene: TRBV7-9
abundance: few
j_gene: TRBJ2-7
CDR3aa: CASASPQDYYEQYF
CDR3nt: TGTGCCTCAGCTAGCCCGCAGGATTACTACGAGCAGTACTTC

d_gene: TRBD1
v_gene: TRBV3-1/TRBV3-2
abundance: .
j_gene: TRBJ2-6
CDR3aa: CASSPYQGAGSGANVLTF
CDR3nt: TGTGCCAGCAGCCCATACCAGGGGGCTGGATCTGGGGCCAACGTCCTGACTTTC

d_gene: TRBD2
v_gene: TRBV11-2
abundance: .
j_gene: TRBJ2-1
CDR3aa: CASSLVASGGYNEQFF
CDR3nt: TGTGCCAGCAGCTTAGTGGCTAGCGGGGGGTACAATGAGCAGTTCTTC

d_gene: .
v_gene: TRBV19
abundance: .
j_gene: TRBJ2-3
CDR3aa: CASSHGRGPTDTQYF
CDR3nt: TGTGCCAGTAGCCATGGTCGGGGACCGACAGATACGCAGTATTTT

d_gene: TRBD1
v_gene: TRBV7-8
abundance: .
j_gene: TRBJ1-6
CDR3aa: CASSSGTGERNSPLHF
CDR3nt: TGTGCCAGCAGCTCTGGGACAGGAGAGAGAAATTCACCCCTCCACTTT

d_gene: TRBD1
v_gene: TRBV6-5
abundance: .
j_gene: TRBJ1-4
CDR3aa: CASSPGGASEKLFF
CDR3nt: TGTGCCAGCAGCCCAGGGGGGGCGTCTGAAAAACTGTTTTTT